The next 6 T cell receptor beta chains were all read from a single sample in a study of T cell responses to AZD1222 COVID-19 vaccine. Assay used: immunoSEQ multiplex PCR; TCRdb lists only in-frame clones, some missing. This sample yields 90,000 to 100,000 clones, of which approximately 88% are seen a single time; approximately 15% belongs to the top ten. The sample consisted of peripheral blood, taken 28 days after the second AZD1222 dose. These TCRs come from an adult who received the AZD1222 COVID-19 vaccine.

The chain joins TRBV19 to TRBJ1-1; D is possibly TRBD1 (6 bases). V lost 6 bases and J lost 1, with 6 bases in between. Germline loops: CDR1 LNHDA, CDR2 SQIVND (reference sequence). The CDR3 consists of 12 residues. For the CDR3, the DNA is TGTGCCAGTAGGGGACAGAACACTGAAGCTTTCTTT. As protein: CASRGQNTEAFF.

The J gene is TRBJ1-4, the V gene TRBV6-5, with D possibly being TRBD1 (6 bases). V was pared by 6 bases and J by 8 bases, with 13 bases between. CDR3 length: 13 amino acids. CDR1 is MNHEY and CDR2 is SVGAGI in the germline V gene. Here the CDR3 reads CASRISGEEKLFF. The CDR3 region has the DNA TGTGCCAGCAGAATTTCAGGGGAGGAAAAACTGTTTTTT.

CDR3 nucleotides: TGTGCCAGCAGGCCGCCCGGGGTCAACACCGGGGAGCTGTTTTTT. It translates to CASRPPGVNTGELFF. This chain uses TRBV6-5 with TRBJ2-2; D is possibly TRBD2 (5 bases). The CDR3 sequence is 15 residues long. Germline V gives CDR1 MNHEY, CDR2 SVGAGI. Trimming pared 6 bases from V and 2 bases from J, leaving 13 bases between.

V usage is TRBV2 and J usage is TRBJ2-7; 11 bases map to TRBD2. CDR1 and CDR2 (germline): SNHLY, FYNNEI. The junction had 7 bases not matched to a gene; V was cut back by 5 bases and J by 4 bases. This CDR3 spans 15 amino acids. CDR3 bases: TGTGCCAGCAGTAAGACTAGCGGGGTGCTGTACGAGCAGTACTTC. Translating gives CASSKTSGVLYEQYF.

The V call is TRBV18, the J call TRBJ2-3; D gene ambiguous. The CDR3 has 15 residues. Germline assignment: CDR1 KGHSH and CDR2 LQKENI. V shed 0 bases and J shed 6 bases, with 13 bases lying between them. CDR3 sequence reads: CASSPPETPRDTQYF. CDR3 coding DNA: TGTGCCAGCTCACCACCTGAGACACCTAGGGATACGCAGTATTTT.

This rearrangement joins TRBV30 to TRBJ1-2, with TRBD1 matching 8 bases. J lost 6 bases, V lost 1 base, and 4 bases had no gene match. CDR1 and CDR2 from the germline V gene are GTSNPN and SVGIG (reference sequence). This CDR3 is built from 13 residues. The CDR3 DNA sequence: TGTGCCTGGAGTGAGAGGACAGGGCATGGCTACACCTTC. It encodes CAWSERTGHGYTF.